This TCR beta chain appears in the sequencing data of a study of blood T cell repertoires in COVID-19. Study context: Both acute and convalescent COVID-19 samples were obtained from the United States, Italy and Spain. PBMCs, B-cell-depleted T cells, or T cells were the source of the cDNA or gDNA that made up the material.

Germline lookup yields CDR1 KGHSH and CDR2 LQKENI. Losses at the gene ends were 5 bases for V and 6 bases for J; bases not matched to a gene: 12. The length of the CDR3 is 15 residues. In the original processing: It was from reference gene primer amplification that nucleated cell counts were estimated. Method: immunoSEQ multiplex PCR; TCRdb's copy keeps in-frame clones and lacks some. For V, J and clone size, that table is used; D and trimming come from the DNA. The sample has hundreds of thousands of clones, approximately 90% seen once. A Seattle source enrolled patients during active infection and followed them longitudinally.

Input material: peripheral blood. The clonotype comes from a woman in her forties or fifties with COVID-19, enrolled during active disease. V and J are TRBV18 and TRBJ1-1; 7 bases are a match to TRBD1. The CDR3 region has the DNA TGTGCCAGCTCAGCCGACAGGGCAAGTGGCGCTGAAGCTTTCTTT. Translated, it gives CASSADRASGAEAFF. Full variable domain (rest looked up from reference TRBV18 and TRBJ1-1): NAGVMQNPRHLVRRRGQEARLRCSPMKGHSHVYWYRQLPEEGLKFMVYLQKENIIDESGMPKERFSAEFPKEGPSILRIQQVVRGDSAAYFCASSADRASGAEAFFGQGTRLTVV.